This T cell receptor (beta chain) emerged from a study of breast tumors, draining lymph nodes, adjacent tissues. Via MiXCR, TCRdb re-called the multiplex PCR reads, giving one row per CDR3 protein. The table lists roughly 86,000 distinct CDR3 sequences, 15% to 20% of them singletons, with over 2% in the top ten. Breast cancer patients provided tissue from their axillary draining lymph nodes. In germline, CDR1 is SGHKS, CDR2 YYEKEE (reference sequence). J was trimmed by 7 bases and V by 0 bases; bases with no gene match: 7. The CDR3 extends over 15 amino acids. This clonotype was detected ten times or more.

The chain combines TRBV5-5 with TRBJ1-5, with 7 nucleotides matching TRBD1. The source material was axillary lymph node tissue. The receptor was derived from a female donor with breast cancer. Some clones in this sample may be carry-over from other donors' samples. This CDR3 is CASSLDRGWGQPQHF. The CDR3 DNA follows: TGTGCCAGCAGCTTGGACAGGGGATGGGGACAGCCCCAGCATTTT.